This T cell receptor beta chain was sequenced in a study of blood T cell repertoires in COVID-19. On the study more broadly: Donors in the United States, Italy and Spain gave samples during acute or convalescent COVID-19. The analysed material was cDNA or gDNA that came from T cells, B-cell-depleted T cells, or PBMCs.

As processed by the authors: The authors estimated nucleated cell counts from reference gene primer amplification. This table comes from immunoSEQ multiplex PCR, and its TCRdb copy is limited to in-frame clones, with some not included. V and J calls and clone size are as listed in that table; D and trimming were resolved from the DNA. Of hundreds of thousands of clones in the sample, approximately 90% were seen once. This CDR3 region has 14 residues. CDR1 is SEHNR and CDR2 is FQNEAQ in the germline V gene (reference sequence). V lost 1 base and J lost 9, with 15 bases in between. This clone was seen once.

Sequencing was done on a sample of peripheral blood. V usage is TRBV7-9 and J usage is TRBJ1-1, with D perhaps TRBD1 (6 bases). The TCR comes from a woman aged 18-29 years with acute or convalescent COVID-19. This CDR3 is CASSLVETGPKAFF. The CDR3 DNA reads TGTGCCAGCAGCTTAGTGGAGACAGGTCCGAAAGCTTTCTTT.